This T cell receptor (beta chain) originates from a study of T cells in narcolepsy. Whole-study findings and limits: Blood of same and different patients, but not healthy controls, reportedly held recurring autoreactive clonotypes.

Profiled with immunoSEQ multiplex PCR; TCRdb holds only in-frame clones, not every one. This sample has some 10,000 clones, with approximately 94% found just once. About this clone: No antigen is known for it.

The junction had 14 bases not matched to a gene; V was cut back by 0 bases and J by 8 bases. Per germline, CDR1 LGHNA and CDR2 YNFKEQ. The CDR3 is 18 residues long. This clonotype was obtained from a human donor with narcolepsy. The sample consisted of CD45RA- memory CD4+ T cells from PBMCs. This chain connects TRBV4-2 to TRBJ2-7; 12 bases agree with TRBD2. CDR3 sequence reads: CASSQDPPSGRAIGKQYF. CDR3 sequence (DNA): TGTGCCAGCAGCCAAGATCCCCCTAGCGGGAGGGCAATAGGAAAGCAGTACTTC.